This TCR beta chain was found in a study of T-cell memory formation after mild COVID-19. On the study more broadly: TCR clusters were mostly confined to one donor each. Study outcomes and limitations: CD4/CD8 balance characterized clones contracting day 15 to 85, and CD4+ skew characterized later expanders.

Comments on this clonotype: Its target is unknown.

The CDR3 length is 16 residues. The germline V gene encodes CDR1 LGHNT and CDR2 FRNRAP. V dropped 5 bases and J dropped 5; count of bases not matched to a gene: 8. TCRdb used MiXCR to reprocess the 5' RACE reads, holding one entry per CDR3 protein. There are hundreds of thousands of distinct CDR3 sequences in the sample; roughly 20% occur only once, and more than 8% lies in the top ten. V and J are TRBV12-5 and TRBJ2-3; 12 nucleotides agree with TRBD2. What was sequenced was PBMCs or a T cell subset sorted from them (not recorded which). The TCR comes from an adult woman who had mild COVID-19 (a few samples of this study predate the infection). Cell type and time point are not known. In DNA, the CDR3 is TGTGCTAGTGGTCCGGGACTAGCGGGCGAGGGAGATACGCAGTATTTT. Protein sequence: CASGPGLAGEGDTQYF. Together with reference TRBV12-5 and TRBJ2-3, the CDR3 gives the full variable domain: DARVTQTPRHKVTEMGQEVTMRCQPILGHNTVFWYRQTMMQGLELLAYFRNRAPLDDSGMPKDRFSAEMPDATLATLKIQPSEPRDSAVYFCASGPGLAGEGDTQYFGPGTRLTVL.